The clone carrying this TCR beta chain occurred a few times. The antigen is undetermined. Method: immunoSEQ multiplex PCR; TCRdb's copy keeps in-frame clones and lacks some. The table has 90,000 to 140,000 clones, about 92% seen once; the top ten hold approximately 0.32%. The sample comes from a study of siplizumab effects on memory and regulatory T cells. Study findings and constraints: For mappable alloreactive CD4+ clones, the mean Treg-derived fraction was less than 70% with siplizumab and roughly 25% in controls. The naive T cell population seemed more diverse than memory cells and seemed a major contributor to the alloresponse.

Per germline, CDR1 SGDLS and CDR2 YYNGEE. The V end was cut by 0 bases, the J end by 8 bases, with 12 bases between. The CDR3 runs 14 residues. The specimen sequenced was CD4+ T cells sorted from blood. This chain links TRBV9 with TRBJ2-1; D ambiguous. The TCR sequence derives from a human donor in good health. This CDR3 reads CASSVAVVSDEQFF. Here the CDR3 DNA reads TGTGCCAGCAGCGTAGCCGTTGTGTCGGATGAGCAGTTCTTC.